This TCR beta chain came from a study of shared clonotypes between healthy human individuals. As for the study in general: Each donor's CD4 naive and CD4 memory cells filled three plates apiece, CD8 naive two, and CD8 memory one.

DNA at about 200 ng, tens of thousands of T cell genomes, went into sorted-subset replicate PCRs. Here immunoSEQ multiplex PCR was the method, and the copy in TCRdb shows in-frame clones only, minus some. The sample has hundreds of thousands of clones; around 67% are singletons. Whole-study results and caveats: Despite large depth, sorted-subset datasets appeared incompletely sequenced. A handful of donors held about 4.5% of naive CD4 clonotypes in common.

With respect to this clone: The target antigen is unknown.

Germline V CDR1 and CDR2: SGHDT, YYEEEE. J lost 0 bases, V lost 1 base, and 3 bases had no gene match. This CDR3 has 16 amino acids. The TCR originated in a man between 25 and 39 years old in good health. The rearrangement links TRBV5-6 to TRBJ2-3; 9 bases are a match to TRBD1. Sequenced material: memory CD4+ T cells sorted from blood. Subset of the sample: CD45RA-negative fraction. Here the CDR3 reads CASSLTGQGSTDTQYF. CDR3 DNA sequence: TGTGCCAGCAGCTTGACGGGACAGGGAAGCACAGATACGCAGTATTTT.